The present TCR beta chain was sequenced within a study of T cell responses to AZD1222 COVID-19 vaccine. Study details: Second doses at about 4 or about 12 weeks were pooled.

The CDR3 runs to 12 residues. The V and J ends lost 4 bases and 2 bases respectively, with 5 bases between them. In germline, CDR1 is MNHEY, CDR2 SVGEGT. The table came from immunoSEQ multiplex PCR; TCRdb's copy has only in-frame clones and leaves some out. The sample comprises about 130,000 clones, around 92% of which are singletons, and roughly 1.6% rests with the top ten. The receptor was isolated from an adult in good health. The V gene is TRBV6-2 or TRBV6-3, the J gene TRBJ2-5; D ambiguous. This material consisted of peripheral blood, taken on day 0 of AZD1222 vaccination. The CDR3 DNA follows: TGTGCCAGCAGTTTTGGGCAAGAGACCCAGTACTTC. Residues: CASSFGQETQYF.